The 25 T cell receptor beta chains given below trace back to one sample, sequenced in a study of T cells after yellow fever vaccination. TCRdb recomputed calls from the 5' RACE reads with MiXCR, one row per CDR3 protein. The data show a few hundred thousand distinct CDR3 sequences, around 13% seen once. The sample consisted of CD4+ T cells sorted from PBMCs, taken 45 days after the yellow fever booster vaccination. The receptors come from a man aged 25 to 40 who received the YFV17D yellow fever vaccine.

This chain uses TRBV6-6 with TRBJ2-3, with D uncertain. CDR1 MNHNY and CDR2 SVGAGI come from the germline V gene (reference sequence). V lost 6 bases and J 6 bases, leaving 10 bases between the germline ends. The CDR3 has 12 residues. The CDR3 sequence is CASSPGWDTQYF. CDR3 coding DNA: TGTGCCAGCAGCCCCGGGTGGGATACGCAGTATTTT.

The chain employs TRBV29-1 and TRBJ2-5; TRBD1 aligns across 8 bases. This CDR3 is 11 amino acids long. Germline CDR1 is SQVTM and CDR2 is ANQGSEA. The CDR3 region is CRGQDGETQYF. The CDR3 coding sequence is TGCAGGGGACAGGATGGAGAGACCCAGTACTTC.

The chain couples TRBV15 to TRBJ2-7; D is perhaps TRBD2 (6 bases). The CDR3 is 15 amino acids. The V and J ends lost 0 bases and 0 bases respectively, with 9 bases between them. The germline gives CDR1 LNHNV, CDR2 YYDKDF (reference sequence). The CDR3: CATSRDTRDSYEQYF. CDR3 DNA sequence: TGTGCCACCAGCAGAGATACGCGGGACTCCTACGAGCAGTACTTC. Looking up the rest from reference TRBV15 and TRBJ2-7 gives the full variable domain: DAMVIQNPRYQVTQFGKPVTLSCSQTLNHNVMYWYQQKSSQAPKLLFHYYDKDFNNEADTPDNFQSRRPNTSFCFLDIRSPGLGDTAMYLCATSRDTRDSYEQYFGPGTRLTVT.

The chain carries TRBV20-1 and TRBJ2-2; 8 bases line up with TRBD2. The CDR3 spans 14 residues. The trim removed 1 base at V and 6 bases at J, leaving 4 bases unmatched. From germline, CDR1 is DFQATT and CDR2 SNEGSKA (reference sequence). The CDR3 reads CSARVGRAPGELFF. The CDR3 DNA reads as TGCAGTGCTAGAGTCGGGAGGGCCCCCGGGGAGCTGTTTTTT.

The V call is TRBV5-1, the J call TRBJ2-1; TRBD1 agrees at 9 bases. CDR1 is SGHRS, CDR2 YFSETQ, per germline. This CDR3 is built from 14 residues. The trim removed 3 bases at V and 15 bases at J, leaving 13 bases unmatched. The CDR3 DNA follows: TGCGCCAGCAGCTCCATGACAGGGGGGTTTGATGTGTTCTTC. This sequence encodes CASSSMTGGFDVFF.

This clonotype was picked up a small number of times. The J gene is TRBJ2-2, the V gene TRBV7-7; unclear D gene. This CDR3 has 15 amino acids. V lost 6 bases, J lost 2 bases, and 13 bases lay in between. Germline assignment: CDR1 SSHAT and CDR2 FNYEAQ (reference sequence). CDR3 DNA: TGTGCCAGCAGTCCCCCCCCACCCAACACCGGGGAGCTGTTTTTT. The encoded protein is CASSPPPPNTGELFF.

This clonotype has a handful of counts. This rearrangement joins TRBV5-1 to TRBJ2-7; D call uncertain. Trimming shortened V by 4 bases and J by 2 bases, and 16 bases separated the two germline ends. This CDR3 has 15 amino acids. Germline-derived CDR1 and CDR2 are SGHRS and YFSETQ. CDR3 nucleotide sequence: TGCGCCAGCAGCCGTGATCCCGTCGGACCCTACGAGCAGTACTTC. Encoded protein: CASSRDPVGPYEQYF.

This clonotype came up a few times. This sequence joins TRBV6-1 and TRBJ1-3; D may be TRBD1 (5 bases). The CDR3 runs to 15 residues. Germline-derived CDR1 and CDR2 are MNHNS and SASEGT. Trimming took 6 bases from V and 0 from J, leaving 12 bases between them. CDR3 residues: CASSRDASSGNTIYF. CDR3 nucleotide sequence: TGTGCCAGCAGCAGGGACGCCAGCTCTGGAAACACCATATATTTT.

The rearrangement joins TRBV12-3 or TRBV12-4 to TRBJ2-1; unclear D gene. This CDR3 has 13 residues. V was pared by 8 bases and J by 0 bases, with 8 bases between. DNA of the CDR3: TGTGCCAGCTGGCTAGACTCCTACAATGAGCAGTTCTTC. Protein sequence: CASWLDSYNEQFF.

The chain uses TRBV20-1 and TRBJ2-1, with 13 bases fitting TRBD2. With V trimmed by 6 bases and J by 6 bases, 2 bases remained unmatched. This CDR3 comprises 13 residues. CDR1 DFQATT and CDR2 SNEGSKA come from the germline V gene (reference sequence). CDR3: CSAGLAGANEQFF. The CDR3 nucleotides read TGCAGTGCCGGACTAGCGGGAGCCAATGAGCAGTTCTTC.

The chain carries TRBV2 and TRBJ2-3; no reliable D call. Germline V lookup: CDR1 SNHLY, CDR2 FYNNEI. Between the trimmed V and J ends, which lost 3 bases and 4 bases, there was a span of 8 bases. The CDR3 covers 13 residues. The CDR3 nucleotides read TGTGCCAGCAGTGATCCGGTCCCAGATACGCAGTATTTT. Translated, it gives CASSDPVPDTQYF.

The table lists this clonotype with a few counts. This chain joins TRBV10-3 and TRBJ2-7, with D tentatively TRBD1 (6 bases). Looked up from germline, CDR1 is ENHRY and CDR2 is SYGVKD. CDR3 length: 12 amino acids. V was cut by 8 bases and J by 3 bases, with 11 bases left in between. Here the CDR3 DNA reads TGTGCCATCGGAGCGACAGGCTACGAGCAGTACTTC. Its protein is CAIGATGYEQYF.

V is TRBV27 and J is TRBJ2-3; D is ambiguous. CDR1 is MNHEY, CDR2 SMNVEV, per germline (reference sequence). The CDR3 contains 15 residues. With 3 bases removed from V and 0 bases from J, the gap between germline ends came to 10 bases. For the CDR3, the DNA is TGTGCCAGCAGTTTGTCGCCTCTCAGCACAGATACGCAGTATTTT. This encodes CASSLSPLSTDTQYF.

This clonotype occurred a few times. The chain uses TRBV24-1 and TRBJ2-7; no clear D gene. The CDR3 is 11 residues long. Trimming shortened V by 9 bases and J by 9 bases, and 14 bases separated the two germline ends. Germline V gene sequence: CDR1 KGHDR, CDR2 SFDVKD. CDR3 sequence: CATDSPRRQYF. The CDR3 bases are TGTGCCACCGACTCGCCCAGAAGGCAGTACTTC.

This clonotype was detected a few times. CDR3 loop: CASSYSRGRWGYTF. Here the CDR3 DNA reads TGTGCCAGCAGTTACTCGAGAGGTCGGTGGGGCTACACCTTC. The chain has TRBV6-5 and TRBJ1-2, with unresolved D. The CDR3 runs to 14 residues. Germline loops: CDR1 MNHEY, CDR2 SVGAGI. V was clipped by 0 bases and J by 8 bases, with 13 bases between them.

This clonotype appeared a few times. This chain joins TRBV9 and TRBJ1-2; the D is unclear. V was cut by 1 base and J by 0 bases, with 7 bases left in between. From germline, CDR1 is SGDLS and CDR2 YYNGEE. CDR3 length equals 14 residues. CDR3: CASSVSGSNYGYTF. CDR3 sequence (DNA): TGTGCCAGCAGCGTATCGGGATCTAACTATGGCTACACCTTC.

This clonotype appeared a few times. This CDR3 reads CASSPIVSTDTQYF. The CDR3, as DNA: TGCGCCAGCAGCCCCATAGTTAGCACAGATACGCAGTATTTT. The rearrangement uses TRBV5-1 and TRBJ2-3, with D uncertain. V lost 4 bases to trimming and J lost 0 bases, with 9 bases between them. This CDR3 region has 14 residues. Germline V gene lookup returns CDR1 SGHRS and CDR2 YFSETQ.

The genes are TRBV7-2 and TRBJ2-3; weak D call: TRBD2 (6 bases). Germline V lookup: CDR1 SGHTA, CDR2 FQGNSA. V lost 0 bases and J 6 bases, leaving 10 bases between the germline ends. The CDR3 is made up of 14 amino acids. The CDR3 DNA reads as TGTGCCAGCAGCTTAGCGGGAGGAGTGGATACGCAGTATTTT. This encodes CASSLAGGVDTQYF.

This clonotype has only a few counts. The chain uses TRBV7-2 and TRBJ2-7, with 7 positions matching TRBD2. Germline V CDR1 and CDR2: SGHTA, FQGNSA. Trimming at V came to 2 bases and at J to 6 bases, leaving 7 bases not matched to a gene. The CDR3 sequence is 14 residues long. In nucleotides, the CDR3 is TGTGCCAGCAGCTTATCGGCGGGAGTCGGCGAGCAGTACTTC. Translation gives CASSLSAGVGEQYF. Full variable domain (remainder filled in from reference TRBV7-2 and TRBJ2-7): GAGVSQSPSNKVTEKGKDVELRCDPISGHTALYWYRQSLGQGLEFLIYFQGNSAPDKSGLPSDRFSAERTGGSVSTLTIQRTQQEDSAVYLCASSLSAGVGEQYFGPGTRLTVT.

This clonotype appeared many times. This chain connects TRBV20-1 to TRBJ2-1; tentatively, D is TRBD2 (5 bases). Germline assignment: CDR1 DFQATT and CDR2 SNEGSKA (reference sequence). The germline V and J ends were trimmed by 0 bases and 2 bases, with 11 bases remaining between them. This CDR3 comprises 15 residues. The CDR3 coding sequence is TGCAGTGCTAGAGATATCCTAGCAGCCTACAATGAGCAGTTCTTC. Translated: CSARDILAAYNEQFF.

The chain carries TRBV19 and TRBJ2-2; possibly TRBD2 for D (5 bases). The germline V and J ends were trimmed by 8 bases and 0 bases, with 19 bases remaining between them. There are 17 residues in the CDR3. Germline V gene sequence: CDR1 LNHDA, CDR2 SQIVND (reference sequence). CDR3: CASQSSRAEANTGELFF. In nucleotides, the CDR3 is TGTGCCAGTCAGTCTTCGAGGGCGGAGGCGAACACCGGGGAGCTGTTTTTT.

This chain links TRBV20-1 with TRBJ2-3; D call uncertain. The germline CDR1 and CDR2 sequences are DFQATT and SNEGSKA (reference sequence). This CDR3 contains 11 residues. The V gene lost 4 bases and the J gene lost 6 bases, with 8 bases spanning the gap. CDR3 amino acids: CSANTRDTQYF. CDR3 DNA: TGCAGTGCTAACACACGGGATACGCAGTATTTT.

This clonotype showed up just a few times. This chain joins TRBV19 and TRBJ2-1; D perhaps matches TRBD1 (6 bases). Germline V CDR1 and CDR2: LNHDA, SQIVND (reference sequence). With 6 bases removed from V and 9 bases from J, the gap between germline ends came to 9 bases. The CDR3 has 11 amino acids. CDR3 sequence reads: CASSHRVEQFF. Here the CDR3 DNA reads TGTGCCAGTAGCCACAGGGTTGAGCAGTTCTTC.

This clonotype was seen ten or more times. This rearrangement joins TRBV29-1 to TRBJ2-1; 13 bases are shared with TRBD2. CDR1 and CDR2 from the germline V gene are SQVTM and ANQGSEA. Unmatched junction bases numbered 12, after V lost 6 bases and J lost 7 bases. The CDR3 length is 16 residues. The CDR3: CSVPTSGRALGNEQFF. CDR3 nucleotide sequence: TGCAGCGTCCCCACTAGCGGGAGGGCCTTAGGTAATGAGCAGTTCTTC.

The rearrangement joins TRBV6-5 to TRBJ2-6; 7 bases are a match to TRBD1. J was trimmed by 2 bases and V by 2 bases; bases with no gene match: 0. Germline CDR1 and CDR2: MNHEY and SVGAGI. The CDR3 loop spans 15 amino acids. Here the CDR3 DNA reads TGTGCCAGCAGTTACGACAGGGCTGGGGCCAACGTCCTGACTTTC. Translated: CASSYDRAGANVLTF.